The clone carrying this TCR beta chain was recorded only once. The data were taken from a study of blood T cell repertoires in COVID-19. Germline CDR1 is KGHDR and CDR2 is SFDVKD. The CDR3 is made up of 14 amino acids. V was clipped by 9 bases and J by 6 bases, with 16 bases between them. Sequencing was performed with immunoSEQ multiplex PCR; in TCRdb, only in-frame clones are kept and a portion is missing. The top ten hold under 8.5% of the sample, which has over 400,000 clones, 85% to 90% seen once. The V and J genes are TRBV24-1 and TRBJ2-2, with D perhaps matching TRBD1 (6 bases). The source material was peripheral blood. The source of this sequence is a woman in her forties or fifties with COVID-19, enrolled during active disease. CDR3 sequence reads: CATAPGVFSGELFF. The CDR3 bases are TGTGCCACCGCCCCAGGGGTGTTTTCCGGGGAGCTGTTTTTT.